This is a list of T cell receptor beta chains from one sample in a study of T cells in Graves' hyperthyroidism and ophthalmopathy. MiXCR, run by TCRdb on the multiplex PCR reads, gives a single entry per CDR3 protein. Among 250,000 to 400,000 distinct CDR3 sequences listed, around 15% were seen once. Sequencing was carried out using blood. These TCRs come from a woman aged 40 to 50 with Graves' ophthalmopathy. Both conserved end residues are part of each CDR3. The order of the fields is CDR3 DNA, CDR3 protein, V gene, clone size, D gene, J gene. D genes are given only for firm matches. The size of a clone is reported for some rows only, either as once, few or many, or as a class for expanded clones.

TGTGCCAGCAGCCGGGGGGAGGCTCGGACTGGAGCTTTCTTT,CASSRGEARTGAFF,TRBV3-1,-,-,TRBJ1-1
TGTGCCACGGCCCACGACAGGGGATACTCTAACTATGGCTACACCTTC,CATAHDRGYSNYGYTF,TRBV19,many,TRBD1,TRBJ1-2
TGCGCCAGCAGCTTGACTAGCCGGGACACAGATACGCAGTATTTT,CASSLTSRDTDTQYF,TRBV5-1,few,-,TRBJ2-3
TGTGCCAGCAGTGAGGGGAACACTGAAGCTTTCTTT,CASSEGNTEAFF,TRBV2,many,-,TRBJ1-1
TGCAGCGTTGTGACATTCTACGAGCAGTACTTC,CSVVTFYEQYF,TRBV29-1,many,-,TRBJ2-7
TGTGCCAGCAGCTTGGGGCGGCGGGGGGAAGAGACCCAGTACTTC,CASSLGRRGEETQYF,TRBV11-2,many,TRBD2,TRBJ2-5
TGTGCCAGTAGCCGCCTGACTAGCGGGGTGAACACCGGGGAGCTGTTTTTT,CASSRLTSGVNTGELFF,TRBV19,-,TRBD2,TRBJ2-2
TGTGCCAGTAGTACCGGAGGACGACCTAACTATGGCTACACCTTC,CASSTGGRPNYGYTF,TRBV19,many,-,TRBJ1-2
TGTGCCAGCAGACTCGGGGGGGGAGGGAACACTGAAGCTTTCTTT,CASRLGGGGNTEAFF,TRBV6-1,many,-,TRBJ1-1
TGTGCCAGCAGCTTAATTCCCCCAGATACGCAGTATTTT,CASSLIPPDTQYF,TRBV7-2,many,-,TRBJ2-3
TGCAGCGTTGAAGATACGTTGGGTGCTGACACTGAAGCTTTCTTT,CSVEDTLGADTEAFF,TRBV29-1,many,-,TRBJ1-1
TGCAGTGCTAGCTTCTACGGGGGCACAGATACGCAGTATTTT,CSASFYGGTDTQYF,TRBV20-1,many,-,TRBJ2-3
TGTGCCAGCAGATCTCGTCTAGGGACTCTCTACGAGCAGTACTTC,CASRSRLGTLYEQYF,TRBV6-1,many,-,TRBJ2-7
TGTGCCAGCAGTTTATTAGGAGATGAAAAACTGTTTTTT,CASSLLGDEKLFF,TRBV27,many,-,TRBJ1-4
TGTGCCAGCCGTCGGGCGGGGTCCCAAGAGACCCAGTACTTC,CASRRAGSQETQYF,TRBV7-9,many,-,TRBJ2-5
TGTGCCAGCGGAGGTGTTGAGAACACTGAAGCTTTCTTT,CASGGVENTEAFF,TRBV12-3/TRBV12-4,many,-,TRBJ1-1
TGTGCCAGTAGGAGGGGGACAGCGGCCAGCCAGGGGGAAAAACTGTTTTTT,CASRRGTAASQGEKLFF,TRBV19,few,TRBD1,TRBJ1-4
TGTGCCAGTAGTATGGCGATTGGGGGGGAGCTGTTTTTT,CASSMAIGGELFF,TRBV19,-,-,TRBJ2-2
TGTGCCAGCAGTGAACGGAGCTCTGAAGCTTTCTTT,CASSERSSEAFF,TRBV25-1,-,-,TRBJ1-1
TGTGCCAGCAGTGGAGGACTAGCGGGATCCTACGAGCAGTACTTC,CASSGGLAGSYEQYF,TRBV25-1,many,TRBD2,TRBJ2-7
TGTGCCAGCAGCTCCGGACAGGGCCGCTCTGGGGCCAACGTCCTGACTTTC,CASSSGQGRSGANVLTF,TRBV7-9,-,TRBD1,TRBJ2-6
TGTGCCTGGAATCGGCTAGCGGGTAACAATGAGCAGTTCTTC,CAWNRLAGNNEQFF,TRBV30,-,TRBD2,TRBJ2-1
TGTGCCAGCAGTTTATGGCGGCCAGGGGCGCGGGAGACCCAGTACTTC,CASSLWRPGARETQYF,TRBV28,-,-,TRBJ2-5
TGTGCCATAAAAGCGACCTGGGGGAATGAGCAGTTCTTC,CAIKATWGNEQFF,TRBV2,many,-,TRBJ2-1
TGTGCCAGCAGCCCCGGAATTATTAGCAATCAGCCCCAGCATTTT,CASSPGIISNQPQHF,TRBV7-2,many,-,TRBJ1-5
TGTGCCAGCAGTTACCGCGACAGGGAAATCTACGAGCAGTACTTC,CASSYRDREIYEQYF,TRBV6-5,many,TRBD1,TRBJ2-7
TGTGCCAGCACCCTTGTTGACGGCAACACTGAAGCTTTCTTT,CASTLVDGNTEAFF,TRBV11-2,-,-,TRBJ1-1
TGTGCCAGCAGTCGGACTAGCGGGAACAATGGGCAGTTCTTC,CASSRTSGNNGQFF,TRBV6-1,-,TRBD2,TRBJ2-1
TGCAGTGCTAGAGATTTGTCAGGCAATCAGCCCCAGCATTTT,CSARDLSGNQPQHF,TRBV20-1,few,-,TRBJ1-5
TGCAGTGCTAGAGCAGGGGGAGGCGGGCAATGGGCCCAGTACTTC,CSARAGGGGQWAQYF,TRBV20-1,many,-,TRBJ2-5